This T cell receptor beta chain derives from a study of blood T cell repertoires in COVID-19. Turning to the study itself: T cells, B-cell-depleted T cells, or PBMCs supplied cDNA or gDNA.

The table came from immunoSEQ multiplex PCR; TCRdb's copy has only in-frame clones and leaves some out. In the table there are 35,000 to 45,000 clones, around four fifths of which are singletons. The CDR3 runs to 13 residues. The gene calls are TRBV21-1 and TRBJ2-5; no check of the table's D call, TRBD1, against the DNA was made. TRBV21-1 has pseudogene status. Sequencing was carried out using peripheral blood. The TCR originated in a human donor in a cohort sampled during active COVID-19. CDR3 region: CAAGGTQQETQYF. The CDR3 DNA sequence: TGTGCCGCAGGGGGGACGCAGCAAGAGACCCAGTACTTC.